This T cell receptor (beta chain) emerged from a study of blood T cells in healthy people across ages. The CDR3 loop spans 14 amino acids. Germline V gives CDR1 SGHTA, CDR2 FQGNSA. The V gene end was trimmed by 4 bases and the J gene end by 9 bases; junction bases not matched to a gene: 6. For the second PCR, which ran for about 7 to 12 cycles, a sample-barcoded 5' primer and a J-beta primer mix were used. Every cDNA was tagged by a template-switch adaptor with 12 random nucleotides. TCRdb recomputed calls from the 5' RACE reads with MiXCR, one row per CDR3 protein. The table shows about 1,400,000 distinct CDR3 sequences, with almost 60% occurring only once.

The J gene is TRBJ1-5, the V gene TRBV7-2; TRBD1 matches at 10 bases. The sequenced sample consisted of blood. The sequence came from a man in his late teens or twenties in good health. CDR3 sequence: CASSSRQGARPQHF. DNA for the CDR3: TGTGCCAGCAGCTCCCGACAGGGGGCTAGGCCCCAGCATTTT. Complete variable domain (other parts from reference TRBV7-2 and TRBJ1-5): GAGVSQSPSNKVTEKGKDVELRCDPISGHTALYWYRQSLGQGLEFLIYFQGNSAPDKSGLPSDRFSAERTGGSVSTLTIQRTQQEDSAVYLCASSSRQGARPQHFGDGTRLSIL.